Sequencing of this T cell receptor (beta chain) was carried out in a study of T cell repertoires in cytomegalovirus infection. Across the study: As its CMV epitopes, the study selected recently identified HLA-C-restricted and well-studied HLA-B-restricted targets. The public TCR beta signatures pointed to both CMV infection and matching HLA type. The study's findings and limits: Based on cumulative public TCR beta family frequency, carriers of CMV plus the relevant HLA were identified. It was HLA-C-restricted CMV-specific TCR beta clonotypes that dominated the response ex vivo.

TCRdb processed the reads anew with MiXCR; each CDR3 protein has one entry. The table has hundreds of thousands of distinct CDR3 sequences, 30% to 40% seen once. This clonotype was detected a few times. Its antigen remains unknown. V was pared by 5 bases and J by 1 base, with 11 bases between. The CDR3 consists of 14 residues. The rearrangement links TRBV12-3 or TRBV12-4 to TRBJ1-1; D uncertain. The source material was cultured PBMCs, sampled from culture after CMV antigen stimulation. This TCR was recovered from a human donor in good health (CMV status not recorded). Some clones in this sample may be carry-over from other donors' samples. The CDR3 DNA follows: TGTGCCAGCAGTCAAAGGCTGGGGAACACTGAAGCTTTCTTT. The encoded protein is CASSQRLGNTEAFF.